These T cell receptor beta chains were read from a single sample in a study of blood T cell repertoires in COVID-19. The repertoire was sequenced with immunoSEQ multiplex PCR; TCRdb's copy has only in-frame clones and lacks some. The sample contains about 180,000 clones, about nine tenths of which appear only once. The source material was peripheral blood. Receptors were obtained from a woman aged 25 to 45 with acute or convalescent COVID-19. Each CDR3 is given with its conserved first and last residue. Fields, in order: J gene, V gene, clone size, D gene, CDR3 DNA, CDR3 protein. A D gene is named only where the DNA matches it firmly. Rows may omit the clone size; those that give it use once, few, many or a size class.

>TRBJ1-3|TRBV5-1|-|TRBD1
TGCGCCAGCAGCCCTGGGACAGCTGGAGACACCATATATTTT
CASSPGTAGDTIYF
>TRBJ2-3|TRBV5-1|-|-
TGCGCCAGCAGCTTGCCGTCTTCGGGAGATACGCAGTATTTT
CASSLPSSGDTQYF
>TRBJ2-1|TRBV25-1|-|TRBD2
TGTGCCAGCAGTGAATATAGACTAGCGGGGTACAATGAGCAGTTCTTC
CASSEYRLAGYNEQFF
>TRBJ2-3|TRBV6-5|-|TRBD2
TGTGCCAGCAGTAAGGCGCGGGAGTTCGTAGATACGCAGTATTTT
CASSKAREFVDTQYF
>TRBJ2-7|TRBV7-9|once|-
TGTGCCAGCAGCTTAGGTGCCCTGTTCGTCGGGCAGTACTTC
CASSLGALFVGQYF
>TRBJ2-3|TRBV2|-|-
TGTGCCAGCAGTCAACTAGATACGCAGTATTTT
CASSQLDTQYF
>TRBJ1-5|TRBV29-1|-|TRBD1
TGCAGCGTTGCCGGGACAGGGAGAGATCAGCCCCAGCATTTT
CSVAGTGRDQPQHF
>TRBJ1-5|TRBV28|-|TRBD1
TGTGCCAGCAGTGTTCCGGGACAGGGGTTGAATCAGCCCCAGCATTTT
CASSVPGQGLNQPQHF
>TRBJ2-1|TRBV30|-|-
TGTGCCTGCCTCCGGGGGAACAATGAGCAGTTCTTC
CACLRGNNEQFF
>TRBJ2-3|TRBV7-9|-|-
TGTGCCAGCAGCCTCGGGACTTCCACAGATACGCAGTATTTT
CASSLGTSTDTQYF
>TRBJ1-4|TRBV15|-|TRBD1
TGTGCCACCAGCAGAGATGGAACAGGGGGAGAAAAACTGTTTTTT
CATSRDGTGGEKLFF
>TRBJ2-7|TRBV27|-|-
TGTGCCTGCCGTTTTCGGCATGAGGACGAGCAGTACTTC
CACRFRHEDEQYF
>TRBJ1-5|TRBV7-9|once|-
TGTGCCAGCAGCCCGAGAGGAGGGTCCCAGCATTTT
CASSPRGGSQHF
>TRBJ1-1|TRBV5-1|-|TRBD1
TGCGCCAGCAGCACGGGACAGGGAAACACTGAAGCTTTCTTT
CASSTGQGNTEAFF
>TRBJ2-3|TRBV6-5|few|-
TGTGCCAGCCGGGATTCAAGTGATACGCAGTATTTT
CASRDSSDTQYF
>TRBJ1-2|TRBV28|-|-
TGTGCCAGCAGGCCCCCCCGCTCGTGGAGCTCCACCTTC
CASRPPRSWSSTF
>TRBJ2-2|TRBV11-2|-|TRBD2
TGTGCCAGCAGCCAAACTAGCGGAGGTACCGGGGAGCTGTTTTTT
CASSQTSGGTGELFF
>TRBJ2-5|TRBV28|-|-
TGTGCCACGTCGGAGCTTGAGACCCAGTACTTC
CATSELETQYF
>TRBJ2-3|TRBV6-2/TRBV6-3|-|TRBD2
TGTGCCAGCAGCCCTCTAGCGGTCTCTTTCAGGAGGGATACGCAGTATTTT
CASSPLAVSFRRDTQYF
>TRBJ1-5|TRBV2|-|-
TGTGCCAGCAGTGAAATGGGGGCAGGTCAGCCCCAGCATTTT
CASSEMGAGQPQHF
>TRBJ1-2|TRBV7-9|-|-
TGTGCCAGCAGCCCATACACCGGCTACACCTTC
CASSPYTGYTF
>TRBJ1-5|TRBV5-6|-|-
TGTGCCAGCAGCTTCAACAGGAACAATCAGCCCCAGCATTTT
CASSFNRNNQPQHF
>TRBJ1-5|TRBV28|-|-
TGTGCCAGCAACGGTAGCAATCAGCCCCAGCATTTT
CASNGSNQPQHF
>TRBJ1-1|TRBV28|-|-
TGTGCCAGCAGTCGAGGAGGGGGGGCTAGCACTGAAGCTTTCTTT
CASSRGGGASTEAFF
>TRBJ1-3|TRBV28|-|-
TGTGCCAGCAGGTTTCAGGGAAACACCATATATTTT
CASRFQGNTIYF
>TRBJ2-7|TRBV30|-|TRBD2
TGTGCCTGGAGTCGCGCGGGACGAACTAGCGGAGAGCAGTACTTC
CAWSRAGRTSGEQYF
>TRBJ1-2|TRBV5-1|-|TRBD1
TGCGCCAGCAGCGAGACAGGGACCTATGGCTACACCTTC
CASSETGTYGYTF
>TRBJ2-5|TRBV19|-|TRBD1
TGTGCCAGTGGGACAGGGAGTATAGAGACCCAGTACTTC
CASGTGSIETQYF
>TRBJ2-2|TRBV5-1|once|-
TGCGCCAGCAGCCGCGGGGATAACACCGGGGAGCTGTTTTTT
CASSRGDNTGELFF
>TRBJ2-1|TRBV11-3|-|-
TGTGCCAGCAGCCCCGACAGGCCCCCAAATGAGCAGTTCTTC
CASSPDRPPNEQFF
>TRBJ2-2|TRBV14|-|-
TGTGCCAGCACGGGGAACCCGAACACCGGGGAGCTGTTTTTT
CASTGNPNTGELFF
>TRBJ1-4|TRBV18|-|-
TGTGCCAGCTCACCACCGTCGACAGCAACTAATGAAAAACTGTTTTTT
CASSPPSTATNEKLFF
>TRBJ1-1|TRBV12-3/TRBV12-4|-|-
TGTGCCAGCAGACCGGGGAACACTGAAGCTTTCTTT
CASRPGNTEAFF
>TRBJ2-1|TRBV30|once|-
TGTGCCTGGAGTGTTAGTTCCTCCTACAATGAGCAGTTCTTC
CAWSVSSSYNEQFF
>TRBJ2-3|TRBV5-1|-|-
TGCGCCTGCGCCGACAGTGTGGGAGGGGGTACGCAGTATTTT
CACADSVGGGTQYF
>TRBJ2-2|TRBV11-3|-|-
TGTGCCAGCAGCTCACACAACACCGGGGAGCTGTTTTTT
CASSSHNTGELFF
>TRBJ2-7|TRBV4-2|-|-
TGTGCCAGCAGCCAAGATGAAAAGGCAGGCTTAATCTTC
CASSQDEKAGLIF
>TRBJ1-5|TRBV2|-|-
TGTGCCAGCAGTGAACCGAACAGGGGCAATCAGCCCCAGCATTTT
CASSEPNRGNQPQHF
>TRBJ1-1|TRBV7-9|-|-
TGTGCCAGCAGCGTGACATTGAACACTGAAGCTTTCTTT
CASSVTLNTEAFF
>TRBJ1-4|TRBV7-8|-|-
TGTGCCAGCAGCTTACAGGACACCCGCGAAAAACTGTTTTTT
CASSLQDTREKLFF
>TRBJ2-3|TRBV6-6|-|TRBD1
TGTGCCAGCAGTTCCCGGGGACAGGGGACGCCGGATACGCAGTATTTT
CASSSRGQGTPDTQYF
>TRBJ2-1|TRBV12-3/TRBV12-4|-|-
TGTGCCAGCAGGCCCACCATGCGGTATGAGCAGTTCTTC
CASRPTMRYEQFF
>TRBJ2-5|TRBV18|-|-
TGTGCCAGCTCACTAGTCCGGACAGTTCTAGAGACCCAGTACTTC
CASSLVRTVLETQYF
>TRBJ1-1|TRBV28|-|-
TGTGCCATAAGCAGTCCGAGGGAAGCTTTCTTT
CAISSPREAFF
>TRBJ2-7|TRBV28|-|-
TGTGCCAGCACCACCGAAACCACCCAACTGCACTACGAGCAGTACTTC
CASTTETTQLHYEQYF
>TRBJ2-1|TRBV11-1|-|TRBD2
TGTGCCAGCAGCTTGACTAGCGGGCAACGGAGGTTTGAGCAGTTCTTC
CASSLTSGQRRFEQFF
>TRBJ1-3|TRBV9|-|TRBD1
TGTGCCAGCAGTCAGACAGGGGGTGGAAACACCATATATTTT
CASSQTGGGNTIYF